The 2 T cell receptor beta chains listed next were all sequenced from one sample in a study of blood T cell repertoires in COVID-19. Profiled with immunoSEQ multiplex PCR; TCRdb holds only in-frame clones, not every one. The table shows around 300,000 clones, with 80% to 90% occurring only once. Sequencing was performed on PBMCs or T cells enriched from blood (not recorded which). These receptors were taken from a man aged 25-45 years who had recovered from COVID-19.

This clone came up a few times. CDR3 bases: TGTGCCAGCAGGAGGACTAGCGGGGCCTACAATGAGCAGTTCTTC. Its translation is CASRRTSGAYNEQFF. The J gene is TRBJ2-1, the V gene TRBV2; 12 bases match TRBD2. This CDR3 is built from 15 residues. The germline CDR1 and CDR2 sequences are SNHLY and FYNNEI. Trimming at V came to 6 bases and at J to 2 bases, leaving 2 bases not matched to a gene.

This chain links TRBV18 with TRBJ1-5; the D is unclear. Germline CDR1 and CDR2: KGHSH and LQKENI. The CDR3 is 16 amino acids. V was pared by 6 bases and J by 0 bases, with 15 bases between. The CDR3 is CASSTPGEFSNQPQHF. CDR3 in DNA: TGTGCCAGCTCTACCCCCGGTGAATTTAGCAATCAGCCCCAGCATTTT.